The 11 T cell receptor beta chains presented below share a single source sample, sequenced in a study of T-cell memory formation after mild COVID-19. A single record per CDR3 protein comes from TCRdb applying MiXCR to the 5' RACE reads. Counted here are 200,000 to 250,000 distinct CDR3 sequences, 15% occurring once; the ten biggest clones make up less than 2.5%. Sample: PBMCs or a T cell subset sorted from them (not recorded which). The receptor set was obtained from an adult woman who had mild COVID-19 (a few samples of this study predate the infection). Cell type and time point are not known.

The chain combines TRBV12-3 or TRBV12-4 with TRBJ1-6, with D unresolved. There are 13 residues in the CDR3. With 6 bases removed from V and 4 bases from J, the gap between germline ends came to 7 bases. The CDR3 reads CASREVYNSPLHF. The CDR3 nucleotides read TGTGCCAGCAGGGAGGTTTATAATTCACCCCTCCACTTT.

The chain joins TRBV7-8 to TRBJ2-7; 8 nucleotides line up with TRBD1. This CDR3 contains 15 residues. The V and J ends lost 5 bases and 4 bases, in that order; junction bases with no gene match: 10. CDR1 and CDR2 (germline): SGHVS, FQNEAQ. The CDR3 here is CASSPTGQGIYEQYF. In DNA, the CDR3 is TGTGCCAGCAGCCCCACTGGACAGGGTATATACGAGCAGTACTTC.

This clonotype was seen many times. The V gene is TRBV12-3 or TRBV12-4, the J gene TRBJ2-7; D is undetermined. The CDR3 covers 13 residues. V lost 3 bases and J lost 12, with 18 bases in between. The CDR3 region has the DNA TGTGCCAGCAGTTTGAGTGCGCTCGGCAGGCTGTACTTC. Amino acids: CASSLSALGRLYF.

V usage is TRBV30 and J usage is TRBJ2-2; a weak D match, TRBD1 (5 bases). V dropped 0 bases and J dropped 6 bases, with 11 bases sitting between them. CDR3 length: 14 residues. CDR1 GTSNPN and CDR2 SVGIG come from the germline V gene (reference sequence). The CDR3 protein is CAWSVQGPAGELFF. The CDR3 nucleotides are TGTGCCTGGAGTGTTCAGGGTCCCGCCGGGGAGCTGTTTTTT.

The genes are TRBV6-1 and TRBJ1-1; D not certain. Trimming took off 2 bases at V and 0 bases at J, with 4 bases between the two ends. Germline V lookup: CDR1 MNHNS, CDR2 SASEGT. The CDR3 sequence is 13 residues long. The DNA for the CDR3 is TGTGCCAGCAGTGAACCACTGAACACTGAAGCTTTCTTT. This translates into CASSEPLNTEAFF.

V and J are TRBV6-8 and TRBJ1-5, with D hard to call. The CDR3 is made up of 18 amino acids. Germline V gene data show CDR1 as MNHGY and CDR2 as SAAAGT. V dropped 8 bases and J dropped 0 bases, with 23 bases sitting between them. The CDR3 loop is CASAWISKGPISNQPQHF. The CDR3 region has the DNA TGTGCCAGCGCATGGATAAGCAAGGGCCCCATTAGCAATCAGCCCCAGCATTTT.

The chain employs TRBV6-1 and TRBJ2-7; D gene ambiguous. Deletions cut 3 bases from V and 2 bases from J, with 11 bases between. Germline CDR1 and CDR2: MNHNS and SASEGT. The CDR3 is 14 amino acids. CDR3 nucleotides: TGTGCCAGCAGTGAGCCGGACGTCCCCTACGAGCAGTACTTC. This gives the protein CASSEPDVPYEQYF.

Only a few counts were recorded for this clonotype. The chain employs TRBV7-9 and TRBJ1-2; the D gene is possibly TRBD1 (6 bases). The germline V gene encodes CDR1 SEHNR and CDR2 FQNEAQ (reference sequence). The CDR3 has 12 amino acids. V lost 2 bases and J lost 7, with 8 bases in between. CDR3 sequence: CASSLTDSGYTF. The CDR3 bases are TGTGCCAGCAGCTTAACGGACAGTGGCTACACCTTC.

The V call is TRBV5-1, the J call TRBJ1-1, with no clear D. Germline V gene lookup returns CDR1 SGHRS and CDR2 YFSETQ. The CDR3 contains 11 residues. Trimming removed 6 bases at V and 2 bases at J, with 5 bases between. The CDR3 DNA reads as TGCGCCAGCAAGGAAAACACTGAAGCTTTCTTT. Its translation is CASKENTEAFF.

This chain uses TRBV6-1 with TRBJ2-6, with 7 bases fitting TRBD2. This CDR3 region has 17 residues. Germline trimming cut 6 bases from V and 4 bases from J; bases unmatched to any gene: 12. Germline V gene lookup returns CDR1 MNHNS and CDR2 SASEGT. The CDR3 here is CASSGGTATTGANVLTF. The CDR3 nucleotides read TGTGCCAGCAGCGGGGGGACGGCTACAACCGGGGCCAACGTCCTGACTTTC.

This clonotype was seen a few times. The rearrangement links TRBV7-2 to TRBJ1-6; 11 positions match TRBD1. CDR1 and CDR2 from the germline V gene are SGHTA and FQGNSA. This CDR3 spans 15 amino acids. Germline trimming cut 4 bases from V and 9 bases from J; bases unmatched to any gene: 5. The CDR3, as DNA: TGTGCCAGCAGCTCCAGGACAGGGGGCACTTCACCCCTCCACTTT. It codes for CASSSRTGGTSPLHF.